A single sample is the source of the 21 T cell receptor beta chains below, sequenced in a study of STAT3 mutations in large granular lymphocyte leukemia. Study-wide results and caveats: Every T-LGLL patient had at least one immunodominant TCRbeta clonotype.

Antigens for these TCRs are unknown. Clones were read by immunoSEQ multiplex PCR, and TCRdb kept only the in-frame ones, dropping some. The sample holds approximately 31,000 clones, 86% seen once. Sequenced: peripheral blood mononuclear cells. The receptors originated from a man aged 55 to 70 with T-cell large granular lymphocyte leukemia. Some clones in this sample may be carry-over from other donors' samples.

This chain connects TRBV5-5 to TRBJ2-5; D ambiguous. The germline V gene encodes CDR1 SGHKS and CDR2 YYEKEE (reference sequence). CDR3 length: 14 residues. Deletions cut 1 base from V and 2 bases from J, with 9 bases between. In DNA, the CDR3 is TGTGCCAGCAGCTTGTTAGGGTTTCAAGAGACCCAGTACTTC. This codes for CASSLLGFQETQYF.

The chain is built from TRBV18 and TRBJ1-1, with a weak D call TRBD1 (6 bases). The germline V and J ends were trimmed by 6 bases and 5 bases, with 10 bases remaining between them. Germline CDR1 is KGHSH and CDR2 is LQKENI. The CDR3 has 12 amino acids. CDR3 in amino acids: CASSEDRTEAFF. The CDR3 bases are TGTGCCAGCTCGGAAGACAGGACTGAAGCTTTCTTT.

V usage is TRBV18 and J usage is TRBJ1-1, with D possibly being TRBD1 (5 bases). The germline V and J ends were trimmed by 4 bases and 0 bases, with 12 bases remaining between them. Per germline, CDR1 KGHSH and CDR2 LQKENI. The CDR3 sequence is 15 residues long. The CDR3 DNA sequence: TGTGCCAGCTCACTTTCTCGGGACCTGAACACTGAAGCTTTCTTT. Its protein product is CASSLSRDLNTEAFF.

The genes are TRBV5-6 and TRBJ2-7; TRBD2 might be the D (5 bases). Trimming left V 1 base short and J 10 bases short, with 15 bases between. This CDR3 region has 13 residues. Germline-derived CDR1 and CDR2 are SGHDT and YYEEEE. CDR3 DNA sequence: TGTGCCAGCAGCTTGATATCTGACTACCATCAGTACTTC. Translation gives CASSLISDYHQYF.

This chain uses TRBV29-1 with TRBJ2-7, with 7 bases identical to TRBD2. CDR1 SQVTM and CDR2 ANQGSEA come from the germline V gene. V was pared by 4 bases and J by 2 bases, with 5 bases of the junction left unmatched. This CDR3 contains 13 residues. CDR3 bases: TGCAGCGTTGGGTCTAGCGGAACCTACGAGCAGTACTTC. This encodes CSVGSSGTYEQYF.

There are a few counts of this clone. The CDR3 DNA reads TGCGCCAGCAGCTTACTAGCGGATACGCAGTATTTT. Its protein product is CASSLLADTQYF. The chain recombines TRBV5-1 with TRBJ2-3; 7 positions match TRBD2. The germline CDR1 and CDR2 sequences are SGHRS and YFSETQ. CDR3 length: 12 amino acids. The junction had 0 bases not matched to a gene; V was cut back by 2 bases and J by 6 bases.

This rearrangement joins TRBV11-3 to TRBJ2-3; 11 bases align to TRBD2. Germline CDR1 SGHNT, CDR2 YENEEA. Unmatched junction bases numbered 2, after V lost 3 bases and J lost 0 bases. The CDR3 is 16 amino acids. CDR3 bases: TGTGCCAGCAGCTTCGGACTAGCGGGTAGCACAGATACGCAGTATTTT. Translation gives CASSFGLAGSTDTQYF.

The genes are TRBV28 and TRBJ1-2; D remains ambiguous. V was shortened by 6 bases and J by 1 base, with 12 bases between the two germline ends. This CDR3 has 14 amino acids. Germline CDR1 is MDHEN and CDR2 is SYDVKM. The CDR3 loop is CASSGQLLNYGYTF. As DNA, the CDR3 is TGTGCCAGCAGCGGGCAGCTTCTTAACTATGGCTACACCTTC.

This clone was counted only a few times. In DNA form, the CDR3 reads TGTGCCAGCACCTCAAGCTACGAGCAGTACTTC. This gives the protein CASTSSYEQYF. The chain combines TRBV9 with TRBJ2-7, with D hard to call. V lost 6 bases, J lost 3 bases, and 7 bases lay in between. The V gene's germline CDR1 is SGDLS and CDR2 YYNGEE. CDR3 length: 11 amino acids.

There are a few counts of this clone. The chain couples TRBV9 to TRBJ2-3; no clear D gene. Germline V CDR1 and CDR2: SGDLS, YYNGEE. This CDR3 is 14 amino acids long. Trimming cost V 4 bases and J 0 bases, with 9 bases left between them. This chain's CDR3 is CASSSGLSTDTQYF. The CDR3 DNA reads as TGTGCCAGCAGCTCCGGGCTTAGCACAGATACGCAGTATTTT.

The V and J genes are TRBV30 and TRBJ1-4, with 9 bases lining up with TRBD1. With 5 bases clipped from V and 7 bases from J, the junction kept 5 bases outside the gene matches. CDR1 GTSNPN and CDR2 SVGIG come from the germline V gene (reference sequence). The CDR3 is 13 residues long. CDR3 residues: CAWLRGQGEKLFF. Here the CDR3 DNA reads TGTGCCTGGCTCAGGGGACAGGGTGAAAAACTGTTTTTT. Together with reference TRBV30 and TRBJ1-4, the CDR3 gives the full variable domain: SQTIHQWPATLVQPVGSPLSLECTVEGTSNPNLYWYRQAAGRGLQLLFYSVGIGQISSEVPQNLSASRPQDRQFILSSKKLLLSDSGFYLCAWLRGQGEKLFFGSGTQLSVL.

This clone appeared once. The chain combines TRBV18 with TRBJ2-5, with TRBD1 matching over 9 bases. V was clipped by 2 bases and J by 5 bases; unmatched bases: 6. Germline V gives CDR1 KGHSH, CDR2 LQKENI. The CDR3 loop spans 15 amino acids. The CDR3 bases are TGTGCCAGCTCACCAGCCACAGGGGGCCGGGAGACCCAGTACTTC. Translating gives CASSPATGGRETQYF.

The chain couples TRBV5-1 to TRBJ2-3; 10 bases map to TRBD1. Germline trimming cut 3 bases from V and 4 bases from J; bases unmatched to any gene: 8. The CDR3 is 16 amino acids. Germline V CDR1 and CDR2: SGHRS, YFSETQ. The CDR3 protein is CASSSTDRGLPDTQYF. CDR3 DNA: TGCGCCAGCAGCTCCACTGACAGGGGGCTCCCAGATACGCAGTATTTT.

V and J are TRBV10-3 and TRBJ1-2, with D uncertain. The V and J ends lost 1 base and 0 bases respectively, with 6 bases between them. The CDR3 runs to 14 residues. In germline, CDR1 is ENHRY, CDR2 SYGVKD. The CDR3 sequence: CAISEFGANYGYTF. CDR3 bases: TGTGCCATCAGTGAGTTCGGGGCTAACTATGGCTACACCTTC.

In this sample, this clone turned up once. The chain uses TRBV30 and TRBJ2-3, with D unresolved. This CDR3 has 14 amino acids. Germline CDR1 reads GTSNPN; CDR2 reads SVGIG (reference sequence). V gave up 2 bases and J gave up 4 bases, with 13 bases separating them. CDR3 sequence reads: CAWSQGRFPDTQYF. The DNA of the CDR3 is TGTGCCTGGAGTCAAGGCAGGTTCCCAGATACGCAGTATTTT.

This clone was detected once. This sequence joins TRBV5-1 and TRBJ2-3; possibly TRBD2 for D (5 bases). Germline CDR1 is SGHRS and CDR2 is YFSETQ. The CDR3 totals 16 residues. V lost 0 bases and J 0 bases, leaving 11 bases between the germline ends. For the CDR3, the DNA is TGCGCCAGCAGCTTGGACAGCGGTCTCAGCACAGATACGCAGTATTTT. Translation: CASSLDSGLSTDTQYF.

The rearrangement joins TRBV5-4 to TRBJ2-2; D is unclear. The germline V and J ends were trimmed by 0 bases and 5 bases, with 8 bases remaining between them. The germline gives CDR1 SGHNT, CDR2 YYREEE (reference sequence). The CDR3 is 14 amino acids. In DNA form, the CDR3 reads TGTGCCAGCAGCTTGGAGTTCCCAACCGGGGAGCTGTTTTTT. It encodes CASSLEFPTGELFF. Complete variable domain (other parts from reference TRBV5-4 and TRBJ2-2): ETGVTQSPTHLIKTRGQQVTLRCSSQSGHNTVSWYQQALGQGPQFIFQYYREEENGRGNFPPRFSGLQFPNYSSELNVNALELDDSALYLCASSLEFPTGELFFGEGSRLTVL.

The J gene is TRBJ2-7, the V gene TRBV7-9, with 7 nucleotides matching TRBD2. Per the germline V gene, CDR1 is SEHNR and CDR2 is FQNEAQ (reference sequence). This CDR3 region has 14 residues. V trimming: 0 bases; J trimming: 5 bases; junction bases outside the gene matches: 4. The CDR3: CASSLASGRDEQYF. The CDR3 DNA reads as TGTGCCAGCAGCTTAGCGTCAGGGAGGGACGAGCAGTACTTC.

This chain connects TRBV4-2 to TRBJ2-3; TRBD2 aligns across 9 bases. Trimming removed 5 bases from V and 0 bases from J; junction bases left unmatched: 9. Germline values: CDR1 LGHNA, CDR2 YNFKEQ. The CDR3 has 17 amino acids. Here the CDR3 reads CASSSNPAGGSTDTQYF. The CDR3, as DNA: TGTGCCAGCAGCTCAAACCCAGCGGGAGGTAGCACAGATACGCAGTATTTT.

The chain has TRBV18 and TRBJ2-7; D unclear. Trimming pared 0 bases from V and 0 bases from J, leaving 15 bases between. The germline V gene encodes CDR1 KGHSH and CDR2 LQKENI. The CDR3 loop spans 17 amino acids. The CDR3 is CASSPPVADPHSYEQYF. For the CDR3, the DNA is TGTGCCAGCTCACCACCGGTGGCAGATCCCCACTCCTACGAGCAGTACTTC.

V and J are TRBV6-6 and TRBJ2-4; TRBD2 matches 7 bases. Trimming removed 6 bases from V and 7 bases from J; junction bases left unmatched: 15. CDR1 is MNHNY, CDR2 SVGAGI, per germline (reference sequence). The CDR3 runs to 16 residues. The CDR3 bases are TGTGCCAGCAGCTTCCCGTTCGCGGGAGTCGTGAACATTCAGTACTTC. Translating gives CASSFPFAGVVNIQYF.